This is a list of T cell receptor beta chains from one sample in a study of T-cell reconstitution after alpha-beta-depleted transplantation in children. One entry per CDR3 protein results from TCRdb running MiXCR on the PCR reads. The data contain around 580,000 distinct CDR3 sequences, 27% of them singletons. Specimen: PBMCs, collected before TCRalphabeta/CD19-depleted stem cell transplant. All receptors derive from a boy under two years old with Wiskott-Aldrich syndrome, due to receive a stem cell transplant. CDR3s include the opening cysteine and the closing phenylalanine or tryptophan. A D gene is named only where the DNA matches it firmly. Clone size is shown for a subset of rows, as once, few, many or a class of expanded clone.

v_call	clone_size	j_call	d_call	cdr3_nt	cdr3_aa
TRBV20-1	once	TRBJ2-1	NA	TGCAGTGCTAGTCGGGTCGGTCGCTCCTACAATGAGCAGTTCTTC	CSASRVGRSYNEQFF
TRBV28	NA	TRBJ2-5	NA	TGTGCCAGCAGTTTTGCGAGGGGTTTTGAGGAGACCCAGTACTTC	CASSFARGFEETQYF
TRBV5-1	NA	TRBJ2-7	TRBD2	TGCGCCAGCACGGGGCCTAGCGGGAGTAGCTACGAGCAGTACTTC	CASTGPSGSSYEQYF
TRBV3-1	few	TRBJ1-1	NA	TGTGCCAGCAGCCAAGTCGAGACCTTCGGTGAAGCTTTCTTT	CASSQVETFGEAFF
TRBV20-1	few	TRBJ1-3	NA	TGCAGTGCTACCAAGGATGCCTCTGGAAACACCATATATTTT	CSATKDASGNTIYF
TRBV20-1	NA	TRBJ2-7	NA	TGCAGTGCTAGACCTAGGACGGGGCCGGGCGAGCAGTACTTC	CSARPRTGPGEQYF
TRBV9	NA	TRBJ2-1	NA	TGTGCCAGCAGCGTAAGCCACAATGAGCAGTTCTTC	CASSVSHNEQFF
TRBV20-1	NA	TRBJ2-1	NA	TGCAGTGTAGTTGGGGACGTCCGCTCCTACAATGAGCAGTTCTTC	CSVVGDVRSYNEQFF
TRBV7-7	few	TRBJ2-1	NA	TGTGCCAGCAGCTTAATTGATGGAAATGAGCAGTTCTTC	CASSLIDGNEQFF
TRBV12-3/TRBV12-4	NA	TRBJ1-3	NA	TGTGCCAGCAGTTCCTCGGGGACGATCCTATTCTCTGGAAACACCATATATTTT	CASSSSGTILFSGNTIYF
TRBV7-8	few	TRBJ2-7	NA	TGTGCCAGCAGCTTAGGCGACTTCACACGCAACTCCTACGAGCAGTACTTC	CASSLGDFTRNSYEQYF
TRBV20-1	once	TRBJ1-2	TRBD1	TGCAGTGCTAGGGGACAGGGGGTCGATGGCTACACCTTC	CSARGQGVDGYTF
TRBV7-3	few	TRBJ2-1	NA	TGTGCCAGCAGCTTAGATGGCGGATCCAATGAGCAGTTCTTC	CASSLDGGSNEQFF
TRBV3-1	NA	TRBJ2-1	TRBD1	TGTGCCAGCAGCCAAGTGTACCGGGACAGGGGACAGTTCTTC	CASSQVYRDRGQFF
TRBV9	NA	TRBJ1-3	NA	TGTGCCAGCAGCGTAATTCCGGGACCAAACACCATATATTTT	CASSVIPGPNTIYF
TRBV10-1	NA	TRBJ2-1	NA	TGCGCCAGCAGTGATAGCGGAACCGGGAATGAGCAGTTCTTC	CASSDSGTGNEQFF
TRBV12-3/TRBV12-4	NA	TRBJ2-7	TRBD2	TGTGCCAGCAGTCCATGGACTAGCGGGAACTACGAGCAGTACTTC	CASSPWTSGNYEQYF
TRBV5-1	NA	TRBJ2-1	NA	TGCGCCAGCAGCTCTAGCAGGCTCTCCTACAATGAGCAGTTCTTC	CASSSSRLSYNEQFF
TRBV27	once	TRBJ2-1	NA	TGTGCCAGCAGTTTCACTGTTTACAGGGGACTTAGAAATGAGCAGTTCTTC	CASSFTVYRGLRNEQFF
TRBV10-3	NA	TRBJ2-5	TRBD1	TGTGCCATCAGTGAGTCGGGTGGACAGGGCCTATCCCAAGAGACCCAGTACTTC	CAISESGGQGLSQETQYF
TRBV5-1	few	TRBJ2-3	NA	TGCGCCAGCAGCTTGGCCGGGGACCGCACAGATACGCAGTATTTT	CASSLAGDRTDTQYF
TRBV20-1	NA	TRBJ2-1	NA	TGCAGTGCCAGACGCCTCTACTACAATGAGCAGTTCTTC	CSARRLYYNEQFF
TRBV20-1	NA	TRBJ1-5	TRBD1	TGCAGTGCTAGACCCATGGGACAGGGGACGGGCAATCAGCCCCAGCATTTT	CSARPMGQGTGNQPQHF
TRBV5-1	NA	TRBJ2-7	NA	TGCGCCAGCAGACAAGGACAGAGAGGGTACTACGAGCAGTACTTC	CASRQGQRGYYEQYF
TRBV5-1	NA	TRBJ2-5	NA	TGCGCCAGCAGCCCGACGTCTCAAGAGACCCAGTACTTC	CASSPTSQETQYF
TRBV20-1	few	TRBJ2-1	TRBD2	TGCAGTGCTCTAGCGGGGGGGGGTTACAATGAGCAGTTCTTC	CSALAGGGYNEQFF
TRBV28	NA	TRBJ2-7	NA	TGTGCCAGTTTTCTAACGGATGGCGAGCAGTACTTC	CASFLTDGEQYF
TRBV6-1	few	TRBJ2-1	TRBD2	TGTGCCAGCAGTCGACTAGCCCACGGTGAGCAGTTCTTC	CASSRLAHGEQFF
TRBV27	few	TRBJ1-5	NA	TGTGCCAGCAGGAGTACCGGACTCCCCAATCAGCCCCAGCATTTT	CASRSTGLPNQPQHF
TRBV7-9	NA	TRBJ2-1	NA	TGTGCCAGCAGCCGAGCGGCAGTTTTCGTTTCCTACAATGAGCAGTTCTTC	CASSRAAVFVSYNEQFF
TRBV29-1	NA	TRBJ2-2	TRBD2	TGCAGCGTGCGGACTAGCGGACAACGGGGCACCGGGGAGCTGTTTTTT	CSVRTSGQRGTGELFF
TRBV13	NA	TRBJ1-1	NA	TGTGCCAGCAGCTTCCGACAGTTCACTGAAGCTTTCTTT	CASSFRQFTEAFF
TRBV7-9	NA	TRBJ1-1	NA	TGTGCCAGCAGCTTAGCAATTTCAGGGGCGACTGAAGCTTTCTTT	CASSLAISGATEAFF
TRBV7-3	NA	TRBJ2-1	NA	TGTGCCAGCAGCTTGGATAATGTCTCCCGGAGGACGTTCTTC	CASSLDNVSRRTFF
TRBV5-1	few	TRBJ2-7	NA	TGCGCCAGCAGCGTGACAGGTCCTTCCTCCTACGAGCAGTACTTC	CASSVTGPSSYEQYF
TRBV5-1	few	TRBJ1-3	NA	TGCGCCAGCAGCTCCGGGACCCTCGGAAACACCATATATTTT	CASSSGTLGNTIYF
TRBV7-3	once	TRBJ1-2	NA	TGTGCCAGCAGCTTAAGGGTTGGCGGTCTGAACTATGGCTACACCTTC	CASSLRVGGLNYGYTF
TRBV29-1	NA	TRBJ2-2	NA	TGCAGCGCCACACTCCTGTCTAGGGACACCGGGGAGCTGTTTTTT	CSATLLSRDTGELFF
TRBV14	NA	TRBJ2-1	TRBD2	TGTGCCAGCAGCCGCCTGAAACTAGCGGGTGTGGATGAGCAGTTCTTC	CASSRLKLAGVDEQFF
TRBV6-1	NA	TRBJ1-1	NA	TGTGCCAGCAGTGCCCGTCAGGGTAGTGTCACTGAAGCTTTCTTT	CASSARQGSVTEAFF
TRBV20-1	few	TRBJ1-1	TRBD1	TGCAGTTTGGGACAGGGAAACACTGAAGCTTTCTTT	CSLGQGNTEAFF
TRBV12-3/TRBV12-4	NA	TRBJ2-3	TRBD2	TGTGCCAGCAGCGCCGGGACTAGCGGGAGTGGGTATTTT	CASSAGTSGSGYF